This note documents a single T cell receptor (beta chain) sequence. No antigen is known for it. This sample was included in a study of identical twins. Study-level points and caveats: The same donors were not followed; conclusions instead depended on cross-sectional statistical analysis. Out-of-frame alpha sequences common to twins exhibited a surplus of low generation probability.

Template switching added a universal primer site; cDNA carried unique molecular identifiers. TCRdb re-derived calls from the 5' RACE reads in MiXCR, one entry per CDR3 protein. Among about 240,000 distinct CDR3 sequences listed, about 10% were seen once. CDR1 LGHNA and CDR2 YSLEER come from the germline V gene. Trimming took 0 bases from V and 2 from J, leaving 10 bases between them. This CDR3 has 15 amino acids. Source material: memory T cells sorted from blood. The receptor was derived from a man in his fifties in good health. The gene calls are TRBV4-3 and TRBJ1-1; no reliable D call. The CDR3 bases are TGCGCCAGCAGCCAAGATATTGGGTTCAACACTGAAGCTTTCTTT. Translation gives CASSQDIGFNTEAFF.